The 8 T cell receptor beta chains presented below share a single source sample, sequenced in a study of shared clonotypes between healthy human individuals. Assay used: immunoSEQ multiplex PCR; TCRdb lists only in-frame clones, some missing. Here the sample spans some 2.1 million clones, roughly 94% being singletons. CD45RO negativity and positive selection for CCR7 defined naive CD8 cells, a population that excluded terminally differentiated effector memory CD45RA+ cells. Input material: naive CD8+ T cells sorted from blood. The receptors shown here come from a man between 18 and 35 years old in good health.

DNA for the CDR3: TGTGCCAGCAGTCTACTGACAGGGGTGGAGACCCAGTACTTC. This codes for CASSLLTGVETQYF. This chain connects TRBV28 to TRBJ2-5; TRBD1 agrees at 8 bases. V shed 5 bases, J shed 5 bases, and the junction held 7 bases outside the gene matches. CDR3 length: 14 amino acids. CDR1 is MDHEN and CDR2 is SYDVKM in the germline V gene.

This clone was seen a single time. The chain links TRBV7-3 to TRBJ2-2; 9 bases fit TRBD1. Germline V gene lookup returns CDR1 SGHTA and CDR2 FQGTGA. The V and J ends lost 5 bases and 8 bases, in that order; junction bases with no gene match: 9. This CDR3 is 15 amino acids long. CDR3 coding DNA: TGTGCCAGCAGCACCGGGACAGGGCTTTTTGGGGAGCTGTTTTTT. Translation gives CASSTGTGLFGELFF.

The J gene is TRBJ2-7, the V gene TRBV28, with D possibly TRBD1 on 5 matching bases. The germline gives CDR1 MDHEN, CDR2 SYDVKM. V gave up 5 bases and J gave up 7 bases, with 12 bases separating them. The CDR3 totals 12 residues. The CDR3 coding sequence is TGTGCCAGCAGTCCGGACAAGTGGGAGCAGTACTTC. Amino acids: CASSPDKWEQYF. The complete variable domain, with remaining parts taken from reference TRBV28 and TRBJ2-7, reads DVKVTQSSRYLVKRTGEKVFLECVQDMDHENMFWYRQDPGLGLRLIYFSYDVKMKEKGDIPEGYSVSREKKERFSLILESASTNQTSMYLCASSPDKWEQYFGPGTRLTVT.

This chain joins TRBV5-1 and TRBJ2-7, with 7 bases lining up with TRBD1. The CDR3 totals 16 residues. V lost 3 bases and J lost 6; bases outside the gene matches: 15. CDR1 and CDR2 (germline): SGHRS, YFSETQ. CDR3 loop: CASSSKKGTVGGEQYF. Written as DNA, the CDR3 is TGCGCCAGCAGCTCAAAAAAGGGGACAGTTGGTGGCGAGCAGTACTTC.

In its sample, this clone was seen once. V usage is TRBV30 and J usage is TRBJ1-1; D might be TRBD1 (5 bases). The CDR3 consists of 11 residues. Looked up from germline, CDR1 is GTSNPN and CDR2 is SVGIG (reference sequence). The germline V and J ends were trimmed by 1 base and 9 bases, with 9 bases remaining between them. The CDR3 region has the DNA TGTGCCTGGAGTGCGACAGCCAAAGCTTTCTTT. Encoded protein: CAWSATAKAFF.

CDR3 coding DNA: TGTGCCAGCAGCTTCACGCCTAGCTCCTACGAGCAGTACTTC. Its protein product is CASSFTPSSYEQYF. V gene TRBV11-2 combines with J gene TRBJ2-7; D gene unclear. Germline V gives CDR1 SGHAT, CDR2 FQNNGV. The CDR3 is made up of 14 amino acids. V lost 3 bases and J 0 bases, leaving 9 bases between the germline ends.

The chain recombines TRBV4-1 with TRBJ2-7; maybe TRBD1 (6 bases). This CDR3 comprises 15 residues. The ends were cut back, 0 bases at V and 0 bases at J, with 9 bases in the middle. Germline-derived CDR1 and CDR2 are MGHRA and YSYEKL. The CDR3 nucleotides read TGCGCCAGCAGCCAAGAGGGACAACTCTCCTACGAGCAGTACTTC. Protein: CASSQEGQLSYEQYF.

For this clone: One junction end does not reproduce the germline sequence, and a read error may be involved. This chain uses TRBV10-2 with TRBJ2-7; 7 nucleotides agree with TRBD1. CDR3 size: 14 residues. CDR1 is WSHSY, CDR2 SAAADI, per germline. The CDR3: CASSEGVTGTERSF. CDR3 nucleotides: TGCGCCAGCAGTGAGGGCGTTACCGGGACAGAGAGAAGCTTC.